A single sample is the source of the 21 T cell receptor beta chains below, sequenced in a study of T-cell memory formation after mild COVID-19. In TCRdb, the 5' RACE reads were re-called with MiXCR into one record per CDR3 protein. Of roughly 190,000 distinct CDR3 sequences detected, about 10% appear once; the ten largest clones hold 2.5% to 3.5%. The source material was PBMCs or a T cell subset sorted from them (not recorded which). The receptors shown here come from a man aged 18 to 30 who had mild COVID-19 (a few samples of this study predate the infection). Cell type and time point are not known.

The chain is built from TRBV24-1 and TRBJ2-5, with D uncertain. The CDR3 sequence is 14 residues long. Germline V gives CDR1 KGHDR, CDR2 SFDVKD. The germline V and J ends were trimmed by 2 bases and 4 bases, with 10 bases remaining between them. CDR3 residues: CATSDSPLGETQYF. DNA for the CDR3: TGTGCCACCAGTGATTCCCCCCTTGGAGAGACCCAGTACTTC.

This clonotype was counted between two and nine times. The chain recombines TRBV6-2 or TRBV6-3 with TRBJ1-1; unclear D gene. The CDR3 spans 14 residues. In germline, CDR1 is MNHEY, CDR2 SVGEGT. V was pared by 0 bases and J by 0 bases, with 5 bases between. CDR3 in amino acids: CASSYSRLNTEAFF. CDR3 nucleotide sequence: TGTGCCAGCAGTTACTCCCGCCTGAACACTGAAGCTTTCTTT.

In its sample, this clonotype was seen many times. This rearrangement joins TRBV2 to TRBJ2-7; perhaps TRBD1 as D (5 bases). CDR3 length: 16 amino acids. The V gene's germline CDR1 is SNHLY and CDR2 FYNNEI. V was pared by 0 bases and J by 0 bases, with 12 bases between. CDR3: CASSEARTYFSYEQYV. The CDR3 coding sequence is TGTGCCAGCAGTGAAGCCCGGACATACTTCTCCTACGAGCAGTACGTC.

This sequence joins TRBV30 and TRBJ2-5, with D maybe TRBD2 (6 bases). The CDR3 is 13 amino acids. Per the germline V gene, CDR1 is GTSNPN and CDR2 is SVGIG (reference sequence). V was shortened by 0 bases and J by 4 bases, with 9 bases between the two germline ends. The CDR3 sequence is CAWSVQEGETQYF. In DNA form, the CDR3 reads TGTGCCTGGAGTGTACAGGAGGGAGAGACCCAGTACTTC.

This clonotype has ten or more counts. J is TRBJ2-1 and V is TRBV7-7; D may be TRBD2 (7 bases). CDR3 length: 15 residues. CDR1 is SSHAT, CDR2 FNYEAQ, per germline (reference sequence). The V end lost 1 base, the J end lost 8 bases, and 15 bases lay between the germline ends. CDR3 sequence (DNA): TGTGCCAGCAGCTTAGGGCGGGGGCAGAGTTATGAGCAGTTCTTC. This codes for CASSLGRGQSYEQFF.

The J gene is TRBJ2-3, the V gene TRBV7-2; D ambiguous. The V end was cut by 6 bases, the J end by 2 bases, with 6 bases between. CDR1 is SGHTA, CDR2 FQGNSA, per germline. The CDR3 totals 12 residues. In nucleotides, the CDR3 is TGTGCCAGCAGACAAATCACAGATACGCAGTATTTT. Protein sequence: CASRQITDTQYF.

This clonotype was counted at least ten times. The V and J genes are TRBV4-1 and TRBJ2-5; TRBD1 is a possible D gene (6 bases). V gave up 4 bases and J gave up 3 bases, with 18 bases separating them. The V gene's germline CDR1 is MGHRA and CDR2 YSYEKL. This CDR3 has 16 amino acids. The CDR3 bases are TGCGCCAGCAGCCTCTCCCCCAATGGGGACAAAGAGACCCAGTACTTC. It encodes CASSLSPNGDKETQYF.

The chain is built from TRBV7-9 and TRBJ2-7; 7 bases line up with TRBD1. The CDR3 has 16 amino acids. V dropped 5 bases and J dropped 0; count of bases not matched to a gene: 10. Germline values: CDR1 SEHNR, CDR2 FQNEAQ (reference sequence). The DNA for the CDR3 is TGTGCCAGCAGCCTCCGACAGGGCCCCTCCTCCTACGAGCAGTACTTC. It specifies CASSLRQGPSSYEQYF.

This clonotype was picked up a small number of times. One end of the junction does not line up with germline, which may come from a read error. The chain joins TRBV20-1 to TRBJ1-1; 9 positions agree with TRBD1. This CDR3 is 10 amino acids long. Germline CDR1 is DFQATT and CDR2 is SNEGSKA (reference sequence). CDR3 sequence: CSDSPGQGNF. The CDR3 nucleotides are TGCAGTGACTCTCCCGGACAGGGGAACTTT.

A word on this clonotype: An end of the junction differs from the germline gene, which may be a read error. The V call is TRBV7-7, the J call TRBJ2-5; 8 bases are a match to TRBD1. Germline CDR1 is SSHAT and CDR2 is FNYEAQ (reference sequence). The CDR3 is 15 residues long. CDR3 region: CASSLETGVIETQYF. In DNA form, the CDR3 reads TGTGCCAGCAGTTTAGAGACAGGGGTAATAGAGACCCAGTACTTC.

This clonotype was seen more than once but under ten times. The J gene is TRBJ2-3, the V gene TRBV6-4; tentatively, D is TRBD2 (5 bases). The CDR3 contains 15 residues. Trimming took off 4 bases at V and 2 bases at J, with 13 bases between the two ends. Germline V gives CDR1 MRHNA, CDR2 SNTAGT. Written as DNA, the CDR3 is TGTGCCAGCAGTGTAGGCGGGTTCGACACAGATACGCAGTATTTT. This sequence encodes CASSVGGFDTDTQYF.

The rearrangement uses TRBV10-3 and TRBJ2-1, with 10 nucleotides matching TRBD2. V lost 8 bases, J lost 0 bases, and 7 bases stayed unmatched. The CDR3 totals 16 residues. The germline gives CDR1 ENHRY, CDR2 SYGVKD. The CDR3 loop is CAIPRTSGSSYNEQFF. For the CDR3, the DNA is TGTGCCATCCCTCGGACTAGCGGAAGCTCCTACAATGAGCAGTTCTTC.

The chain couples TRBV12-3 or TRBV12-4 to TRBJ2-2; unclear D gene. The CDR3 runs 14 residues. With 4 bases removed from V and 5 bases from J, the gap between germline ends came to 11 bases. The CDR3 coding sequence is TGTGCCAGCAGTTCAACCCCAGAGACCGGGGAGCTGTTTTTT. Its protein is CASSSTPETGELFF.

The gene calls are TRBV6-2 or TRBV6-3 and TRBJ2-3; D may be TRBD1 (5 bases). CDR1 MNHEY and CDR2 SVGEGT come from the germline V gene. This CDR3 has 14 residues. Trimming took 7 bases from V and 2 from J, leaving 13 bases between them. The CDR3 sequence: CASILDRSTDTQYF. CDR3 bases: TGTGCCAGCATTCTTGACAGATCCACAGATACGCAGTATTTT.

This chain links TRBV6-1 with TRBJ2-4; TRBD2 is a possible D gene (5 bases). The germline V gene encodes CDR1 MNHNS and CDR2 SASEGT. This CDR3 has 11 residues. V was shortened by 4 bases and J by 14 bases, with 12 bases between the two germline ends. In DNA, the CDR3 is TGTGCCAGCAGTGCGACCCTGGGAGAGTACTTC. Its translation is CASSATLGEYF.

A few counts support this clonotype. CDR3 in DNA: TGTGCCACCAAAGGGCCAGGTGATGGCTACACCTTC. Translation: CATKGPGDGYTF. This rearrangement joins TRBV24-1 to TRBJ1-2; D ambiguous. This CDR3 has 12 residues. From germline, CDR1 is KGHDR and CDR2 SFDVKD. The V gene lost 8 bases and the J gene lost 6 bases, with 12 bases spanning the gap.

The CDR3 region has the DNA TGTGCCAGCAGCTCGGGGGGGGTTAGACCTGATCAGCCCCAGCATTTT. It specifies CASSSGGVRPDQPQHF. This rearrangement joins TRBV7-2 to TRBJ1-5, with D maybe TRBD1 (5 bases). Germline lookup yields CDR1 SGHTA and CDR2 FQGNSA. This CDR3 is built from 16 residues. V was shortened by 4 bases and J by 5 bases, with 18 bases between the two germline ends.

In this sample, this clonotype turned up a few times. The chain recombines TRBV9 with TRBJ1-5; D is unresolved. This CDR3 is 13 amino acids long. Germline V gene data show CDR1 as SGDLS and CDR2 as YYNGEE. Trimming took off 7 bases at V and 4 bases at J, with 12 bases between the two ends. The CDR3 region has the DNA TGTGCCAGCGCCACCTCCCCGAATCAGCCCCAGCATTTT. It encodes CASATSPNQPQHF.

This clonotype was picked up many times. For the CDR3, the DNA is TGTGCCACCAGTGACTCCAGACCCGGGCATGAGACCCAGTACTTC. It translates to CATSDSRPGHETQYF. J is TRBJ2-5 and V is TRBV24-1; no clear D. Germline CDR1 KGHDR, CDR2 SFDVKD. There are 15 residues in the CDR3. V was pared by 4 bases and J by 5 bases, with 16 bases between.

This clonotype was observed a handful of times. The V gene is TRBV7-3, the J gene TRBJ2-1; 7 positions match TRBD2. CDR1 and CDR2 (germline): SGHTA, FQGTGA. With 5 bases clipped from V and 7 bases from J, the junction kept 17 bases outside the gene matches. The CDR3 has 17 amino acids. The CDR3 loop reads CASSGYGRRTTYNEQFF. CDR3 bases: TGTGCCAGCAGCGGTTACGGGAGGAGGACAACTTATAATGAGCAGTTCTTC.

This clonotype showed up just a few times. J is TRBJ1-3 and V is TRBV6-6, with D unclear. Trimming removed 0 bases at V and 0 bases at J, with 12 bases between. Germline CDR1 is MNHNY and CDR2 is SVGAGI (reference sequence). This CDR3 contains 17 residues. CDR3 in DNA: TGTGCCAGCAGTTACTCGAGGGCCGGGCTCTCTGGAAACACCATATATTTT. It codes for CASSYSRAGLSGNTIYF.